A selection of T cell receptor beta chains follows, all from one sample in a study of PD-1 blockade in classical Hodgkin lymphoma. Profiled with immunoSEQ multiplex PCR; TCRdb holds only in-frame clones, not every one. The data show approximately 13,000 clones, over 75% seen once. The sequences come from peripheral blood mononuclear cells (PBMCs), collected at baseline. These receptors were obtained from a human donor with classical Hodgkin lymphoma. Both conserved end residues are trimmed from each CDR3. Fields, in order: V gene, CDR3 protein.

V: TRBV6-6
CDR3: ASSYSGAPNTEAF

V: TRBV9
CDR3: ASSVERWRGGYNEQF

V: TRBV28
CDR3: ASRNRQLYQPQH

V: TRBV25-1
CDR3: ASSAGTGLNSPLH

V: TRBV7-6
CDR3: ASSSRDRDSGNTIY

V: TRBV5-1
CDR3: ASSLTGGTEAF

V: TRBV5-4
CDR3: ASSLARGTGVTGELF

V: TRBV7-3
CDR3: ASSLSAKGADTQY

V: TRBV11-3
CDR3: ASNRGDTEAF

V: TRBV11-2
CDR3: ASSPRQGISGNTIY

V: TRBV6-1
CDR3: ASWDRGFNQPQH

V: TRBV2
CDR3: ASSEIGGGYGYT

V: TRBV28
CDR3: ASIRGGYYGYT

V: TRBV27
CDR3: ASSIRGQGGIYEQY

V: TRBV6-4
CDR3: ASSLGPHTDTQY

V: TRBV10-1
CDR3: ASSAHPPTAYTGELF

V: TRBV10-3
CDR3: AISEPAGIRGDTQY

V: TRBV7-2
CDR3: ASSLIGTAITGELF

V: TRBV28
CDR3: ASSPQGQRNEKLF

V: TRBV18
CDR3: ASSPPNSNYGYT

V: TRBV9
CDR3: ASSSLMWNTGELF

V: TRBV5-1
CDR3: ASSPAGQGANEQY

V: TRBV5-5
CDR3: ASSLRPRTGGIWYGYT

V: TRBV5-6
CDR3: ASSLAGGGATSQY

V: TRBV2
CDR3: ASSEGLVMH

V: TRBV11-3
CDR3: ASSPGTSGADTQY

V: TRBV9
CDR3: ASSVAANYGYT

V: TRBV6-5
CDR3: ATHPAGTSRRY

V: TRBV7-6
CDR3: ASSFMAGVDTEAF

V: TRBV15
CDR3: ATSRVNTGTGSFNEQF

V: TRBV6-5
CDR3: ASSSTIHNEQF

V: TRBV4-1
CDR3: ASSRGQGVWYNEQF

V: TRBV10-3
CDR3: AIGGRGDQPQH

V: TRBV6-5
CDR3: ATARQASNGYT

V: TRBV12-5
CDR3: ASGLVQSENTGELF

V: TRBV6-5
CDR3: ASSYQGYTGELF

V: TRBV5-6
CDR3: ASSLASESRISANCGYT

V: TRBV11-2
CDR3: ASSLRRNTEAF

V: TRBV6-5
CDR3: ASSYFGVTEQY

V: TRBV7-2
CDR3: ASSFTGTANSGNTIY

V: TRBV6-5
CDR3: AMGGRDTEKLF

V: TRBV18
CDR3: ASSKFTRGQAAAGYT

V: TRBV29-1
CDR3: SVQGQGVYNEQF

V: TRBV6-5
CDR3: ASSASPSYEQY

V: TRBV5-1
CDR3: ASSVMGSGRETQY

V: TRBV29-1
CDR3: SVTVLAGGKTQY

V: TRBV7-2
CDR3: ASAVGGGPYEQF